Listed below are T cell receptor beta chains from one sample, sequenced in a study of T cell clonotyping in hematopoietic cell transplantation. Libraries were prepared by immunoSEQ multiplex PCR; TCRdb keeps only in-frame clonotypes and omits some of them. The data contain 6,500 to 7,500 clones, 70% to 90% of them seen just once; the ten biggest clones take up 7% to 8.5%. The sample in question was peripheral blood mononuclear cells, obtained before stem cell transplant. The source is a man aged 55-75 years with acute myeloid leukemia. Some clones in this sample may be carry-over from other donors' samples. CDR3s include the opening cysteine and the closing phenylalanine or tryptophan. Each record gives: clone size, V gene, D gene, CDR3 length, J gene, CDR3 DNA, CDR3 protein. The D gene is left open where the match is weak. Some rows have no size entry. The others give once, few or many, or a class for an expanded clone.

>NA|TRBV30|TRBD1|13|TRBJ1-2
TGTGCCTGGAGGGCAGGACAGGGAAATGGCTACACCTTC
CAWRAGQGNGYTF
>NA|TRBV10-3|TRBD1|15|TRBJ2-1
TGTGCCATCAGTGCCCAGGGGGCATCCTACAATGAGCAGTTCTTC
CAISAQGASYNEQFF
>NA|TRBV11-2|NA|13|TRBJ2-3
TGTGCCAGCAGCTCTTCCCGAGGGTTGGCGCAGTATTTT
CASSSSRGLAQYF
>NA|TRBV13|TRBD1|15|TRBJ1-3
TGTGCCAGCAGCTTAACCGGGACAGGGGGCGTCACCATATATTTT
CASSLTGTGGVTIYF
>NA|TRBV6-5|NA|12|TRBJ1-2
TGTGCCAGCAGTGGAAGTGCTCCTGGCTACACCTTC
CASSGSAPGYTF
>NA|TRBV5-1|TRBD1|18|TRBJ2-3
TGCGCCAGCAGCTTGGCCGAACTGGGGACAGGGGACTCAGATACGCAGTATTTT
CASSLAELGTGDSDTQYF
>NA|TRBV29-1|NA|13|TRBJ2-3
TGCAGCGCCTGGGGGTCTAGCACAGATACGCAGTATTTT
CSAWGSSTDTQYF
>NA|TRBV4-1|TRBD2|15|TRBJ2-7
TGCGCCAGCAGCCAAGGGGCTAGCGGGGGGATCGAGCAGTACTTC
CASSQGASGGIEQYF
>NA|TRBV6-1|TRBD1|17|TRBJ2-7
TGTGCCAGCAGTGCGCTCGGGACAGGGGGAGATAAATACGAGCAGTACTTC
CASSALGTGGDKYEQYF
>NA|TRBV2|NA|14|TRBJ1-5
TGTGCCAGCAGCCGCGGGGGTAGGAGTCAGCCCCAGCATTTT
CASSRGGRSQPQHF
>NA|TRBV30|TRBD2|14|TRBJ2-1
TGTGCCTGGAGTGCGGGACTAGCGCACAATGAGCAGTTCTTC
CAWSAGLAHNEQFF
>NA|TRBV13|TRBD1|13|TRBJ2-7
TGTGCCAGCAGCCCGACAGGGACCTACGAGCAGTACTTC
CASSPTGTYEQYF
>NA|TRBV6-1|NA|15|TRBJ1-5
TGTGCCAGCAGTGTTGGGGGACGGAGCAATCAGCCCCAGCATTTT
CASSVGGRSNQPQHF
>few|TRBV27|TRBD2|13|TRBJ2-5
TGTGCCAGCAGTTTAACAGCGGGAGTGACCCAGTACTTC
CASSLTAGVTQYF
>NA|TRBV6-6|TRBD1|12|TRBJ2-7
TGTGCCAGCAGTTCGGCCGGGACAGGGCCGTACTTC
CASSSAGTGPYF
>NA|TRBV6-5|NA|14|TRBJ1-4
TGTGCCAGCAGCCAGGGAACCTGGGATGAAAAACTGTTTTTT
CASSQGTWDEKLFF
>NA|TRBV6-6|NA|12|TRBJ1-1
TGTGCCAGCAGTTACTGGGGTACTGAAGCTTTCTTT
CASSYWGTEAFF
>NA|TRBV4-1|NA|14|TRBJ2-3
TGCGCCAGCAGCCAAGATAAGACAAGAGATACGCAGTATTTT
CASSQDKTRDTQYF
>NA|TRBV6-1|TRBD1|16|TRBJ1-2
TGTGCCAGCAGTGAAGGACAGGGTTTACCACCCTATGGCTACACCTTC
CASSEGQGLPPYGYTF
>NA|TRBV11-2|NA|14|TRBJ2-5
TGTGCCAGCAGCTTAGTTAGGTCGTTGGAGACCCAGTACTTC
CASSLVRSLETQYF
>NA|TRBV2|NA|14|TRBJ1-5
TGTGCCAGCAGTGAAGGCCCACAGGCCGCGCCCCAGCATTTT
CASSEGPQAAPQHF
>NA|TRBV18|TRBD1|16|TRBJ1-2
TGTGCCAGCTCACCAACGGGACAGGGGAGGAACTATGGCTACACCTTC
CASSPTGQGRNYGYTF
>NA|TRBV2|TRBD1|16|TRBJ1-2
TGTGCCAGCAGTACCGTCGGACAGGCCATTAACTATGGCTACACCTTC
CASSTVGQAINYGYTF
>NA|TRBV5-1|NA|11|TRBJ1-2
TGCGCCAGCAGCCTAAGTGATGGCTACACCTTC
CASSLSDGYTF
>NA|TRBV6-7|NA|16|TRBJ1-5
TGTGCCAGCAGTTACAACGGGGGGCCGGGGAATCAGCCCCAGCATTTT
CASSYNGGPGNQPQHF
>NA|TRBV7-8|TRBD1|15|TRBJ1-5
TGTGCCAGCAGCACCGGACAGGATAGCAATCAGCCCCAGCATTTT
CASSTGQDSNQPQHF
>NA|TRBV20-1|NA|11|TRBJ1-4
TGCAGTGCTAGGTCGGGGGAAAAACTGTTTTTT
CSARSGEKLFF
>NA|TRBV7-6|NA|20|TRBJ1-4
TGTGCCAGCAGCCCATTTCAACACGGTGACATCTCTCCAACTAATGAAAAACTGTTTTTT
CASSPFQHGDISPTNEKLFF
>NA|TRBV30|TRBD1|14|TRBJ1-2
TGTGCCTGGAGTTTAACCGGACAGGACTATGGCTACACCTTC
CAWSLTGQDYGYTF
>once|TRBV5-1|TRBD1|13|TRBJ1-4
TGCGCCAGCACCCGGGACAGGGGAGAAAAACTGTTTTTT
CASTRDRGEKLFF
>NA|TRBV19|NA|13|TRBJ1-1
TGTGCCAGTAGTACTACAAGGAACACTGAAGCTTTCTTT
CASSTTRNTEAFF
>NA|TRBV11-2|TRBD1|14|TRBJ1-1
TGTGCCAGATTCACGGACAGGGGAGGCACTGAAGCTTTCTTT
CARFTDRGGTEAFF
>NA|TRBV2|NA|14|TRBJ2-5
TGTGCCAGCATCCGGGAGCCCTCCCGTGGGACCCAGTACTTC
CASIREPSRGTQYF
>NA|TRBV11-1|NA|14|TRBJ1-1
TGTGCCAGCATCCCGGGCATCAGTCACACTGAAGCTTTCTTT
CASIPGISHTEAFF
>NA|TRBV4-1|TRBD2|16|TRBJ2-7
TGCGCCAGCAGCCGGGGTAGCGGGGTAAACCCCTACGAGCAGTACTTC
CASSRGSGVNPYEQYF
>NA|TRBV7-2|NA|16|TRBJ2-6
TGTGCCAGCAGCTTAGGACCGAACTCTGGGGCCAACGTCCTGACTTTC
CASSLGPNSGANVLTF
>once|TRBV10-3|NA|15|TRBJ1-1
TGTGCCATCAGTGAGAGGGGGACCGAACAGACTGAAGCTTTCTTT
CAISERGTEQTEAFF
>NA|TRBV6-5|NA|13|TRBJ2-1
TGTGCCAGCAGTCCACGGGGTTACAATGAGCAGTTCTTC
CASSPRGYNEQFF
>once|TRBV13|NA|12|TRBJ2-5
TGTGCCAGCAGCCCCATGCCGGAGACCCAGTACTTC
CASSPMPETQYF
>NA|TRBV28|NA|14|TRBJ1-2
TGTGCCAGCAGTTTTATAGACGTTAACTATGGCTACACCTTC
CASSFIDVNYGYTF
>NA|TRBV5-1|NA|16|TRBJ1-2
TGCGCCAGCAGCTTGGATGGCGGGCAATACACCATTGGCTACACCTTC
CASSLDGGQYTIGYTF
>NA|TRBV9|TRBD1|18|TRBJ1-2
TGTGCCAGCAGCGTAGGTTTGGGACAGGGCCGTACTAACTATGGCTACACCTTC
CASSVGLGQGRTNYGYTF
>NA|TRBV4-1|TRBD1|16|TRBJ1-5
TGCGCCAGCAGCCAAGATCCGGACAGGGAGGATCAGCCCCAGCATTTT
CASSQDPDREDQPQHF
>NA|TRBV9|TRBD2|16|TRBJ2-1
TGTGCCAGCAGCGACCCGGAAGCGGGGGGGCCGGATGAGCAGTTCTTC
CASSDPEAGGPDEQFF
>NA|TRBV5-6|NA|15|TRBJ2-6
TGTGCCAGCAGCTTGATCGCCAGAGGGGCCAACGTCCTGACTTTC
CASSLIARGANVLTF
>NA|TRBV7-2|NA|16|TRBJ1-4
TGTGCCAGCAGCGCTGGGCCGGGTGCAACTAATGAAAAACTGTTTTTT
CASSAGPGATNEKLFF
>NA|TRBV9|TRBD1|17|TRBJ2-1
TGTGCCAGCTCCACAGGGGGTTCGGTCGGGACCCACAATGAGCAGTTCTTC
CASSTGGSVGTHNEQFF
>NA|TRBV2|NA|13|TRBJ2-5
TGTGCCAGCAGTGGTGTCGGTCTGGGGACCCAGTACTTC
CASSGVGLGTQYF
>NA|TRBV19|TRBD1|16|TRBJ2-2
TGTGCCAGTAGTCCGCGGACAGGTTCGGGCGCCGGGGAGCTGTTTTTT
CASSPRTGSGAGELFF
>NA|TRBV10-3|TRBD1|13|TRBJ1-3
TGTGCCATCGGGACAGGGTCTGGAAACACCATATATTTT
CAIGTGSGNTIYF
>NA|TRBV30|NA|15|TRBJ1-1
TGTGCCTGGAGTCCCGATTGGAGCGGGAACACTGAAGCTTTCTTT
CAWSPDWSGNTEAFF
>NA|TRBV7-3|TRBD1|14|TRBJ1-2
TGTGCCAGCAGCTTGGGACAGGGAAACTATGGCTACACCTTC
CASSLGQGNYGYTF
>few|TRBV19|NA|14|TRBJ1-1
TGTGCCAGTAGTATCGACAGCCCGAACACTGAAGCTTTCTTT
CASSIDSPNTEAFF
>few|TRBV15|NA|14|TRBJ2-7
TGTGCCACCAGCAGAGATCGGGTCTCCTACGAGCAGTACTTC
CATSRDRVSYEQYF
>NA|TRBV11-1|TRBD2|15|TRBJ2-2
TGTGCCAGCAGCCTCAGCGGGAGAGGCGCCGGGGAGCTGTTTTTT
CASSLSGRGAGELFF